The 30 T cell receptor beta chains listed next were all sequenced from one sample in a study of blood T cell repertoires in COVID-19. The method was immunoSEQ multiplex PCR; TCRdb's version includes in-frame clones alone and lacks a portion of them. The data hold approximately 210,000 clones, with 70% to 90% observed a single time. The sequencing sample was made of PBMCs or T cells enriched from blood (not recorded which). The receptors shown here come from a woman in her fifties or sixties with acute COVID-19.

The chain uses TRBV6-5 and TRBJ2-7, with TRBD2 as a possible D gene (6 bases). The V and J ends lost 7 bases and 0 bases respectively, with 13 bases between them. The CDR3 is made up of 14 amino acids. Germline CDR1 and CDR2: MNHEY and SVGAGI. The CDR3 bases are TGTGCCAGCACGAGGAGGGCCAGCTCCTACGAGCAGTACTTC. Translation: CASTRRASSYEQYF.

The genes are TRBV3-1 (or the pseudogene TRBV3-2) and TRBJ2-5; weak D call: TRBD1 (5 bases). The CDR3 has 17 residues. Trimming left V 0 bases short and J 5 bases short, with 19 bases between. Germline V lookup: CDR1 LGHDT, CDR2 YNNKEL (reference sequence). The CDR3 DNA reads as TGTGCCAGCAGCCAAGAGGGTAACAGGCCTAGTTTGGAGACCCAGTACTTC. Translation gives CASSQEGNRPSLETQYF.

The rearrangement links TRBV11-3 to TRBJ2-1; 9 bases map to TRBD2. The junction had 7 bases not matched to a gene; V was cut back by 2 bases and J by 8 bases. CDR1 is SGHNT, CDR2 YENEEA, per germline. The CDR3 runs to 15 residues. The CDR3 protein is CASSLSFSGSYEQFF. DNA of the CDR3: TGTGCCAGCAGCTTAAGTTTTAGCGGGAGCTATGAGCAGTTCTTC.

The chain combines TRBV4-1 with TRBJ2-1; D remains unclear. The germline V gene has CDR1 MGHRA and CDR2 YSYEKL. V was trimmed by 0 bases and J by 1 base, leaving 13 bases between them. The CDR3 length is 17 residues. The CDR3 is CASSQDTVAGSYNEQFF. DNA of the CDR3: TGCGCCAGCAGCCAAGATACCGTCGCAGGATCCTACAATGAGCAGTTCTTC.

The chain's CDR3 is CASSPNPGLAGTAEQYF. The CDR3 DNA follows: TGTGCCAGCAGCCCTAACCCGGGACTAGCGGGAACCGCCGAGCAGTACTTC. The chain employs TRBV3-1 (or the pseudogene TRBV3-2) and TRBJ2-7; 13 nucleotides line up with TRBD2. Germline CDR1 is LGHDT and CDR2 is YNNKEL (reference sequence). This CDR3 contains 17 residues. V lost 4 bases to trimming and J lost 6 bases; unmatched junction nucleotides: 12.

The chain is built from TRBV5-1 and TRBJ1-5; 8 bases are a match to TRBD1. The junction had 6 bases not matched to a gene; V was cut back by 2 bases and J by 8 bases. The CDR3 is made up of 14 amino acids. The germline V gene encodes CDR1 SGHRS and CDR2 YFSETQ. CDR3 sequence reads: CASSFTGGREPQHF. DNA of the CDR3: TGCGCCAGCAGCTTTACAGGGGGTCGGGAGCCCCAGCATTTT.

The chain recombines TRBV18 with TRBJ1-2; 7 positions agree with TRBD1. The CDR3 runs to 11 residues. The V segment lost 5 bases and the J segment 8 bases; nucleotides outside the gene matches: 2. The germline V gene encodes CDR1 KGHSH and CDR2 LQKENI. CDR3 nucleotide sequence: TGTGCCAGCTCAAACAGGGGCGGCTACACCTTC. Protein sequence: CASSNRGGYTF.

This clone has a single count. The V and J genes are TRBV28 and TRBJ2-7; 7 nucleotides line up with TRBD1. Germline CDR1 reads MDHEN; CDR2 reads SYDVKM. Losses at the gene ends were 5 bases for V and 6 bases for J; bases not matched to a gene: 13. There are 15 residues in the CDR3. The CDR3, as DNA: TGTGCCAGCAGTCTCCGGACAGGATTATTGGGCGAGCAGTACTTC. Amino acids: CASSLRTGLLGEQYF.

The rearrangement joins TRBV5-8 to TRBJ2-1; 11 nucleotides align to TRBD1. CDR3 size: 13 residues. The J segment lost 8 bases and the V segment lost 8 bases, leaving 6 bases of the junction unmatched. Germline CDR1 and CDR2: SGHTS and YDEGEE. The CDR3, as DNA: TGTGCCAGGCCGGGACAGGGGGTACATGAGCAGTTCTTC. This gives the protein CARPGQGVHEQFF.

J is TRBJ2-3 and V is TRBV9; 7 bases are a match to TRBD2. The CDR3 extends over 17 amino acids. Germline lookup yields CDR1 SGDLS and CDR2 YYNGEE. Trimming took 0 bases from V and 2 from J; bases not matched to a gene: 9. CDR3 bases: TGTGCCAGCAGCGTAGCTTCGGTGCGGGAGAACACAGATACGCAGTATTTT. This translates into CASSVASVRENTDTQYF.

The chain employs TRBV5-5 and TRBJ1-1; the D gene is possibly TRBD1 (6 bases). CDR1 is SGHKS, CDR2 YYEKEE, per germline (reference sequence). The CDR3 spans 14 residues. Trimming stripped 0 bases from V and 5 bases from J, with 11 bases between. CDR3 region: CASSLGGGGTEAFF. For the CDR3, the DNA is TGTGCCAGCAGCTTGGGAGGGGGAGGGACTGAAGCTTTCTTT.

This sequence joins TRBV3-1 (or the pseudogene TRBV3-2) and TRBJ1-2; TRBD1 might be the D (6 bases). CDR3 size: 16 residues. Germline CDR1 LGHDT, CDR2 YNNKEL (reference sequence). Deletions cut 0 bases from V and 5 bases from J, with 16 bases between. The DNA for the CDR3 is TGTGCCAGCAGCCAAGATCTCGGTGGGGGCGCGTATGGCTACACCTTC. Translation gives CASSQDLGGGAYGYTF.

A single count supports this clone. V gene TRBV11-3 combines with J gene TRBJ2-2; 11 positions match TRBD1. CDR3 size: 16 residues. Germline V gene sequence: CDR1 SGHNT, CDR2 YENEEA. V lost 5 bases, J lost 7 bases, and 9 bases stayed unmatched. This chain's CDR3 is CASSLGQGAQGGELFF. Written as DNA, the CDR3 is TGTGCCAGCAGCCTCGGACAGGGGGCGCAGGGCGGGGAGCTGTTTTTT.

The chain couples TRBV19 to TRBJ1-3; D remains ambiguous. This CDR3 has 13 residues. In germline, CDR1 is LNHDA, CDR2 SQIVND (reference sequence). The V gene lost 7 bases and the J gene lost 0 bases, with 7 bases spanning the gap. CDR3 nucleotides: TGTGCCAGTATGAGTAGCTCTGGAAACACCATATATTTT. Protein sequence: CASMSSSGNTIYF.

The chain links TRBV29-1 to TRBJ1-1; D ambiguous. The CDR3 contains 13 residues. CDR1 SQVTM and CDR2 ANQGSEA come from the germline V gene. Between the trimmed V and J ends, which lost 5 bases and 1 base, there was a span of 11 bases. This chain's CDR3 is CSVPTGPNTEAFF. In DNA form, the CDR3 reads TGCAGCGTTCCCACGGGTCCGAACACTGAAGCTTTCTTT.

This CDR3 is CASSSVRGRHF. DNA for the CDR3: TGTGCCAGCAGTTCCGTCAGGGGGCGGCATTTT. The chain combines TRBV28 with TRBJ1-5; 8 bases match TRBD1. Looked up from germline, CDR1 is MDHEN and CDR2 is SYDVKM. J lost 15 bases, V lost 4 bases, and 5 bases had no gene match. There are 11 residues in the CDR3.

The CDR3 DNA follows: TGTGCCAGCAGTTACTCGCAGGGGCCCTACGAGCAGTACTTC. This gives the protein CASSYSQGPYEQYF. This chain connects TRBV6-5 to TRBJ2-7; TRBD1 is a possible D gene (6 bases). The CDR3 length is 14 residues. The germline V gene encodes CDR1 MNHEY and CDR2 SVGAGI. V was clipped by 0 bases and J by 2 bases, with 8 bases between them.

This clone has only a few counts. This sample includes further DNA sequences coding for the same CDR3. The CDR3 sequence: CASSLGQGYGYTF. The DNA of the CDR3 is TGTGCCAGCAGTTTGGGACAGGGATATGGCTACACCTTC. V and J are TRBV12-3 or TRBV12-4 and TRBJ1-2; 9 bases are shared with TRBD1. The CDR3 extends over 13 amino acids. The V and J ends lost 3 bases and 5 bases, in that order; junction bases with no gene match: 1.

The chain combines TRBV1 with TRBJ2-7; TRBD2 is the table's D call, not checked against the DNA. TRBV1 is reported as a pseudogene. This CDR3 is built from 15 residues. This CDR3 is CTSSQDQNYSYEQYF. The CDR3 DNA is TGCACCAGCAGCCAAGATCAGAACTACTCCTACGAGCAGTACTTC.

The rearrangement links TRBV14 to TRBJ1-1, with D perhaps matching TRBD1 (5 bases). The germline V and J ends were trimmed by 4 bases and 0 bases, with 15 bases remaining between them. CDR3 length: 16 amino acids. Germline lookup yields CDR1 SGHDN and CDR2 FVKESK. The CDR3 protein is CASSPYKGLMNTEAFF. CDR3 bases: TGTGCCAGCAGCCCATACAAGGGACTGATGAACACTGAAGCTTTCTTT. Drawing the rest from reference TRBV14 and TRBJ1-1, the complete variable domain is EAGVTQFPSHSVIEKGQTVTLRCDPISGHDNLYWYRRVMGKEIKFLLHFVKESKQDESGMPNNRFLAERTGGTYSTLKVQPAELEDSGVYFCASSPYKGLMNTEAFFGQGTRLTVV.

The chain recombines TRBV9 with TRBJ1-2, with TRBD1 identical over 9 bases. V lost 3 bases to trimming and J lost 4 bases; unmatched junction nucleotides: 4. Looked up from germline, CDR1 is SGDLS and CDR2 is YYNGEE. The CDR3 totals 14 residues. In nucleotides, the CDR3 is TGTGCCAGCAGCGCCGGGACAGGGCCCTATGGCTACACCTTC. Residues: CASSAGTGPYGYTF. The variable domain in full, completed from reference TRBV9 and TRBJ1-2, reads DSGVTQTPKHLITATGQRVTLRCSPRSGDLSVYWYQQSLDQGLQFLIQYYNGEERAKGNILERFSAQQFPDLHSELNLSSLELGDSALYFCASSAGTGPYGYTFGSGTRLTVV.

The chain combines TRBV9 with TRBJ1-1, with D possibly TRBD1 on 6 matching bases. CDR3 length: 14 amino acids. Germline V lookup: CDR1 SGDLS, CDR2 YYNGEE. Between the trimmed V and J ends, which lost 1 base and 4 bases, there was a span of 11 bases. The CDR3 region has the DNA TGTGCCAGCAGCGTAACAGGGACGCGCACTGAAGCTTTCTTT. Protein: CASSVTGTRTEAFF.

Regarding this clone: This specimen includes other DNA sequences encoding the same CDR3. The chain carries TRBV5-1 and TRBJ1-2; D is uncertain. V lost 0 bases to trimming and J lost 1 base, with 4 bases between them. In germline, CDR1 is SGHRS, CDR2 YFSETQ. The CDR3 has 13 amino acids. CDR3 residues: CASSLDGNYGYTF. As DNA, the CDR3 is TGCGCCAGCAGCTTGGACGGTAACTATGGCTACACCTTC.

This sequence joins TRBV6-5 and TRBJ2-5, with D unresolved. Germline V gives CDR1 MNHEY, CDR2 SVGAGI. Trimming pared 0 bases from V and 3 bases from J, leaving 8 bases between. CDR3 size: 14 residues. Here the CDR3 reads CASSYSWQEETQYF. Written as DNA, the CDR3 is TGTGCCAGCAGTTACTCTTGGCAAGAAGAGACCCAGTACTTC.

The CDR3 region has the DNA TGTGCCAGTAGTACGAATGGGGGGTATGAGCAGTTCTTC. Translating gives CASSTNGGYEQFF. This chain links TRBV19 with TRBJ2-1; maybe TRBD2 (6 bases). Germline loops: CDR1 LNHDA, CDR2 SQIVND (reference sequence). The ends were cut back, 4 bases at V and 8 bases at J, with 12 bases in the middle. The CDR3 consists of 13 residues.

The chain links TRBV11-2 to TRBJ2-3; TRBD2 agrees at 7 bases. This CDR3 is built from 17 residues. Trimming at V came to 1 base and at J to 0 bases, leaving 7 bases not matched to a gene. Germline values: CDR1 SGHAT, CDR2 FQNNGV. Written as DNA, the CDR3 is TGTGCCAGCAGCTTAGGGGCTAGCGGATCTAGCACAGATACGCAGTATTTT. Amino acids: CASSLGASGSSTDTQYF.

This sequence joins TRBV27 and TRBJ1-1, with D perhaps matching TRBD1 (6 bases). The CDR3 runs to 14 residues. V was pared by 2 bases and J by 4 bases, with 11 bases between. Germline CDR1 MNHEY, CDR2 SMNVEV (reference sequence). The CDR3 sequence is CASSLGQGITEAFF. The CDR3 DNA reads TGTGCCAGCAGTTTAGGGCAGGGGATCACTGAAGCTTTCTTT.

Remarks on this clone: The same CDR3 is also encoded by other DNA sequences in this sample. V is TRBV12-3 or TRBV12-4 and J is TRBJ1-5; tentatively, D is TRBD1 (5 bases). Trimming removed 5 bases at V and 4 bases at J, with 9 bases between. The CDR3 runs to 13 residues. CDR3 sequence (DNA): TGTGCCAGCAGTCCCCAGGGAAATCAGCCCCAGCATTTT. As protein: CASSPQGNQPQHF.

This chain joins TRBV4-2 and TRBJ1-5; D remains ambiguous. The CDR3 is made up of 14 amino acids. Trimming removed 0 bases at V and 5 bases at J, with 8 bases between. CDR1 is LGHNA and CDR2 is YNFKEQ in the germline V gene. CDR3 sequence reads: CASSQDGGYQPQHF. For the CDR3, the DNA is TGTGCCAGCAGCCAAGATGGCGGGTATCAGCCCCAGCATTTT.

V usage is TRBV27 and J usage is TRBJ1-1; 7 positions match TRBD1. Germline V CDR1 and CDR2: MNHEY, SMNVEV (reference sequence). This CDR3 spans 16 amino acids. Unmatched junction bases numbered 16, after V lost 6 bases and J lost 6 bases. CDR3 residues: CASSPRTGPWAAEAFF. CDR3 bases: TGTGCCAGCAGCCCGCGGACAGGCCCTTGGGCGGCTGAAGCTTTCTTT.